This T cell receptor beta chain stems from a study of OX40 agonist ivuxolimab in advanced cancers. Overall study context: The mean age was approximately 60 years, ranging from 23 to 79, with over 70% of participants male. The study, taken as a whole, reports: Compared with CD4+, CD8+ T cells on average had more expanded clones.

Here immunoSEQ multiplex PCR was the method, and the copy in TCRdb shows in-frame clones only, minus some. The table has more than 65,000 clones, 70% to 90% seen once. Germline V lookup: CDR1 SQVTM, CDR2 ANQGSEA. The length of the CDR3 is 19 residues. The V segment lost 6 bases and the J segment 5 bases; nucleotides outside the gene matches: 27. In its sample, this clone was seen once. The antigen remains unidentified. The V call is TRBV29-1, the J call TRBJ2-7; TRBD2 matches 8 bases. The clonotype comes from an adult with an advanced solid tumor such as melanoma, head and neck, liver or kidney cancer. The material sequenced was CD4+ or CD8+ T cells sorted from blood, taken in a trial of the OX40 agonist ivuxolimab. CDR3 DNA sequence: TGCAGCGTCGGAGGGGGGCAGGCGGGAGGTAGCGGGTCACTCGACGAGCAGTACTTC. This sequence encodes CSVGGGQAGGSGSLDEQYF.